This TCR beta chain originates from a study of blood T cell repertoires in COVID-19. Assay used: immunoSEQ multiplex PCR; TCRdb lists only in-frame clones, some missing. The table shows under 350,000 clones, with around 90% occurring only once. V was shortened by 0 bases and J by 6 bases, with 20 bases between the two germline ends. The CDR3 totals 17 residues. From germline, CDR1 is LGHNA and CDR2 YNFKEQ. This clonotype was obtained from a woman in her thirties or forties who had recovered from COVID-19. Specimen: PBMCs or T cells enriched from blood (not recorded which). V is TRBV4-2 and J is TRBJ1-1; maybe TRBD1 (5 bases). DNA for the CDR3: TGTGCCAGCAGCCAAGATCCCCCCCAAACAGGCCGAGCTGAAGCTTTCTTT. This gives the protein CASSQDPPQTGRAEAFF.